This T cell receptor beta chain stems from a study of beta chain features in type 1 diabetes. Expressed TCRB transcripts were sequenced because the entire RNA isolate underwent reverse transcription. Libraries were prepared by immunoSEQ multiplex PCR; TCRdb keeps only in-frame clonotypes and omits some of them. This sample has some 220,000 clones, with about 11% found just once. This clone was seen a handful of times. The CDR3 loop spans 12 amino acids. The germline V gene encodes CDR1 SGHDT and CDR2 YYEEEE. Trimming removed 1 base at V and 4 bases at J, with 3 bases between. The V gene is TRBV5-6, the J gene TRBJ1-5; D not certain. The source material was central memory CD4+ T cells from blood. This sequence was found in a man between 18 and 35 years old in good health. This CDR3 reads CASSLRNQPQHF. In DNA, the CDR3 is TGTGCCAGCAGCTTGAGGAATCAGCCCCAGCATTTT.